This entry lists 8 T cell receptor beta chains sequenced from one sample in a study of blood T cell repertoires in COVID-19. Sequencing was performed with immunoSEQ multiplex PCR; in TCRdb, only in-frame clones are kept and a portion is missing. The table has 210,000 or so clones, approximately 90% seen once; the top ten hold 11%. Source material: PBMCs or T cells enriched from blood (not recorded which). The receptors originated from a young man who had recovered from COVID-19.

V and J are TRBV7-2 and TRBJ1-5; 10 bases align to TRBD1. The germline gives CDR1 SGHTA, CDR2 FQGNSA. The ends lost 4 bases at V and 7 bases at J; junction bases unmatched: 10. This CDR3 is 16 amino acids long. This CDR3 reads CASSSLRQGARQPQHF. The CDR3 nucleotides are TGTGCCAGCAGCTCGCTGCGACAGGGGGCACGACAGCCCCAGCATTTT. Full variable domain (outside the CDR3, taken from reference TRBV7-2 and TRBJ1-5): GAGVSQSPSNKVTEKGKDVELRCDPISGHTALYWYRQSLGQGLEFLIYFQGNSAPDKSGLPSDRFSAERTGGSVSTLTIQRTQQEDSAVYLCASSSLRQGARQPQHFGDGTRLSIL.

J is TRBJ2-5 and V is TRBV10-3; the match to TRBD1 covers 9 bases. The junction had 5 bases not matched to a gene; V was cut back by 6 bases and J by 3 bases. The CDR3 runs to 14 residues. CDR1 is ENHRY, CDR2 SYGVKD, per germline. In DNA, the CDR3 is TGTGCCATCAGACAGACAGGGGGGGAAGAGACCCAGTACTTC. Amino acids: CAIRQTGGEETQYF.

V and J are TRBV18 and TRBJ1-4; 8 nucleotides match TRBD1. CDR3 length: 14 amino acids. The germline V gene has CDR1 KGHSH and CDR2 LQKENI. V was clipped by 3 bases and J by 4 bases; unmatched bases: 1. This CDR3 is CASSPGQDNEKLFF. CDR3 nucleotide sequence: TGTGCCAGCTCACCGGGACAGGATAATGAAAAACTGTTTTTT.

The V and J genes are TRBV6-2 or TRBV6-3 and TRBJ2-7, with D perhaps matching TRBD2 (5 bases). The CDR3 contains 15 residues. Germline V gene sequence: CDR1 MNHEY, CDR2 SVGEGT. With 5 bases removed from V and 2 bases from J, the gap between germline ends came to 16 bases. CDR3 coding DNA: TGTGCCAGCAGTCCACCCGGGATCCCCACCTACGAGCAGTACTTC. It translates to CASSPPGIPTYEQYF.

The rearrangement links TRBV5-4 to TRBJ1-2; 8 bases match TRBD1. V lost 4 bases and J lost 7; bases outside the gene matches: 12. Germline values: CDR1 SGHNT, CDR2 YYREEE (reference sequence). The CDR3 runs 15 residues. CDR3 in amino acids: CASSPPRTGNSGYTF. The DNA for the CDR3 is TGTGCCAGCAGCCCACCTCGGACAGGGAATAGTGGCTACACCTTC.

The V and J genes are TRBV6-5 and TRBJ2-7; D gene ambiguous. Germline V lookup: CDR1 MNHEY, CDR2 SVGAGI. Trimming left V 5 bases short and J 1 base short, with 12 bases between. The CDR3 consists of 14 residues. CDR3 sequence (DNA): TGTGCCAGCAGTCGGGTGGCCGGATCCTACGAGCAGTACTTC. This translates into CASSRVAGSYEQYF.

A remark on this clone: The same CDR3 also results from other DNA sequences found in this sample. V and J are TRBV28 and TRBJ2-7, with D maybe TRBD1 (6 bases). The CDR3 runs 12 residues. From germline, CDR1 is MDHEN and CDR2 SYDVKM. With 5 bases removed from V and 4 bases from J, the gap between germline ends came to 9 bases. DNA of the CDR3: TGTGCCAGCAGTCTACAGGGTTACGAGCAGTACTTC. Amino acids: CASSLQGYEQYF.

CDR3 nucleotide sequence: TGTGCCACCAGTGATGGCAGAGGGCTACAGAATGAGCAGTTCTTC. It translates to CATSDGRGLQNEQFF. The rearrangement links TRBV24-1 to TRBJ2-1, with D possibly being TRBD2 (5 bases). V was cut by 3 bases and J by 7 bases, with 15 bases left in between. CDR3 length equals 15 residues. Germline V gene sequence: CDR1 KGHDR, CDR2 SFDVKD.